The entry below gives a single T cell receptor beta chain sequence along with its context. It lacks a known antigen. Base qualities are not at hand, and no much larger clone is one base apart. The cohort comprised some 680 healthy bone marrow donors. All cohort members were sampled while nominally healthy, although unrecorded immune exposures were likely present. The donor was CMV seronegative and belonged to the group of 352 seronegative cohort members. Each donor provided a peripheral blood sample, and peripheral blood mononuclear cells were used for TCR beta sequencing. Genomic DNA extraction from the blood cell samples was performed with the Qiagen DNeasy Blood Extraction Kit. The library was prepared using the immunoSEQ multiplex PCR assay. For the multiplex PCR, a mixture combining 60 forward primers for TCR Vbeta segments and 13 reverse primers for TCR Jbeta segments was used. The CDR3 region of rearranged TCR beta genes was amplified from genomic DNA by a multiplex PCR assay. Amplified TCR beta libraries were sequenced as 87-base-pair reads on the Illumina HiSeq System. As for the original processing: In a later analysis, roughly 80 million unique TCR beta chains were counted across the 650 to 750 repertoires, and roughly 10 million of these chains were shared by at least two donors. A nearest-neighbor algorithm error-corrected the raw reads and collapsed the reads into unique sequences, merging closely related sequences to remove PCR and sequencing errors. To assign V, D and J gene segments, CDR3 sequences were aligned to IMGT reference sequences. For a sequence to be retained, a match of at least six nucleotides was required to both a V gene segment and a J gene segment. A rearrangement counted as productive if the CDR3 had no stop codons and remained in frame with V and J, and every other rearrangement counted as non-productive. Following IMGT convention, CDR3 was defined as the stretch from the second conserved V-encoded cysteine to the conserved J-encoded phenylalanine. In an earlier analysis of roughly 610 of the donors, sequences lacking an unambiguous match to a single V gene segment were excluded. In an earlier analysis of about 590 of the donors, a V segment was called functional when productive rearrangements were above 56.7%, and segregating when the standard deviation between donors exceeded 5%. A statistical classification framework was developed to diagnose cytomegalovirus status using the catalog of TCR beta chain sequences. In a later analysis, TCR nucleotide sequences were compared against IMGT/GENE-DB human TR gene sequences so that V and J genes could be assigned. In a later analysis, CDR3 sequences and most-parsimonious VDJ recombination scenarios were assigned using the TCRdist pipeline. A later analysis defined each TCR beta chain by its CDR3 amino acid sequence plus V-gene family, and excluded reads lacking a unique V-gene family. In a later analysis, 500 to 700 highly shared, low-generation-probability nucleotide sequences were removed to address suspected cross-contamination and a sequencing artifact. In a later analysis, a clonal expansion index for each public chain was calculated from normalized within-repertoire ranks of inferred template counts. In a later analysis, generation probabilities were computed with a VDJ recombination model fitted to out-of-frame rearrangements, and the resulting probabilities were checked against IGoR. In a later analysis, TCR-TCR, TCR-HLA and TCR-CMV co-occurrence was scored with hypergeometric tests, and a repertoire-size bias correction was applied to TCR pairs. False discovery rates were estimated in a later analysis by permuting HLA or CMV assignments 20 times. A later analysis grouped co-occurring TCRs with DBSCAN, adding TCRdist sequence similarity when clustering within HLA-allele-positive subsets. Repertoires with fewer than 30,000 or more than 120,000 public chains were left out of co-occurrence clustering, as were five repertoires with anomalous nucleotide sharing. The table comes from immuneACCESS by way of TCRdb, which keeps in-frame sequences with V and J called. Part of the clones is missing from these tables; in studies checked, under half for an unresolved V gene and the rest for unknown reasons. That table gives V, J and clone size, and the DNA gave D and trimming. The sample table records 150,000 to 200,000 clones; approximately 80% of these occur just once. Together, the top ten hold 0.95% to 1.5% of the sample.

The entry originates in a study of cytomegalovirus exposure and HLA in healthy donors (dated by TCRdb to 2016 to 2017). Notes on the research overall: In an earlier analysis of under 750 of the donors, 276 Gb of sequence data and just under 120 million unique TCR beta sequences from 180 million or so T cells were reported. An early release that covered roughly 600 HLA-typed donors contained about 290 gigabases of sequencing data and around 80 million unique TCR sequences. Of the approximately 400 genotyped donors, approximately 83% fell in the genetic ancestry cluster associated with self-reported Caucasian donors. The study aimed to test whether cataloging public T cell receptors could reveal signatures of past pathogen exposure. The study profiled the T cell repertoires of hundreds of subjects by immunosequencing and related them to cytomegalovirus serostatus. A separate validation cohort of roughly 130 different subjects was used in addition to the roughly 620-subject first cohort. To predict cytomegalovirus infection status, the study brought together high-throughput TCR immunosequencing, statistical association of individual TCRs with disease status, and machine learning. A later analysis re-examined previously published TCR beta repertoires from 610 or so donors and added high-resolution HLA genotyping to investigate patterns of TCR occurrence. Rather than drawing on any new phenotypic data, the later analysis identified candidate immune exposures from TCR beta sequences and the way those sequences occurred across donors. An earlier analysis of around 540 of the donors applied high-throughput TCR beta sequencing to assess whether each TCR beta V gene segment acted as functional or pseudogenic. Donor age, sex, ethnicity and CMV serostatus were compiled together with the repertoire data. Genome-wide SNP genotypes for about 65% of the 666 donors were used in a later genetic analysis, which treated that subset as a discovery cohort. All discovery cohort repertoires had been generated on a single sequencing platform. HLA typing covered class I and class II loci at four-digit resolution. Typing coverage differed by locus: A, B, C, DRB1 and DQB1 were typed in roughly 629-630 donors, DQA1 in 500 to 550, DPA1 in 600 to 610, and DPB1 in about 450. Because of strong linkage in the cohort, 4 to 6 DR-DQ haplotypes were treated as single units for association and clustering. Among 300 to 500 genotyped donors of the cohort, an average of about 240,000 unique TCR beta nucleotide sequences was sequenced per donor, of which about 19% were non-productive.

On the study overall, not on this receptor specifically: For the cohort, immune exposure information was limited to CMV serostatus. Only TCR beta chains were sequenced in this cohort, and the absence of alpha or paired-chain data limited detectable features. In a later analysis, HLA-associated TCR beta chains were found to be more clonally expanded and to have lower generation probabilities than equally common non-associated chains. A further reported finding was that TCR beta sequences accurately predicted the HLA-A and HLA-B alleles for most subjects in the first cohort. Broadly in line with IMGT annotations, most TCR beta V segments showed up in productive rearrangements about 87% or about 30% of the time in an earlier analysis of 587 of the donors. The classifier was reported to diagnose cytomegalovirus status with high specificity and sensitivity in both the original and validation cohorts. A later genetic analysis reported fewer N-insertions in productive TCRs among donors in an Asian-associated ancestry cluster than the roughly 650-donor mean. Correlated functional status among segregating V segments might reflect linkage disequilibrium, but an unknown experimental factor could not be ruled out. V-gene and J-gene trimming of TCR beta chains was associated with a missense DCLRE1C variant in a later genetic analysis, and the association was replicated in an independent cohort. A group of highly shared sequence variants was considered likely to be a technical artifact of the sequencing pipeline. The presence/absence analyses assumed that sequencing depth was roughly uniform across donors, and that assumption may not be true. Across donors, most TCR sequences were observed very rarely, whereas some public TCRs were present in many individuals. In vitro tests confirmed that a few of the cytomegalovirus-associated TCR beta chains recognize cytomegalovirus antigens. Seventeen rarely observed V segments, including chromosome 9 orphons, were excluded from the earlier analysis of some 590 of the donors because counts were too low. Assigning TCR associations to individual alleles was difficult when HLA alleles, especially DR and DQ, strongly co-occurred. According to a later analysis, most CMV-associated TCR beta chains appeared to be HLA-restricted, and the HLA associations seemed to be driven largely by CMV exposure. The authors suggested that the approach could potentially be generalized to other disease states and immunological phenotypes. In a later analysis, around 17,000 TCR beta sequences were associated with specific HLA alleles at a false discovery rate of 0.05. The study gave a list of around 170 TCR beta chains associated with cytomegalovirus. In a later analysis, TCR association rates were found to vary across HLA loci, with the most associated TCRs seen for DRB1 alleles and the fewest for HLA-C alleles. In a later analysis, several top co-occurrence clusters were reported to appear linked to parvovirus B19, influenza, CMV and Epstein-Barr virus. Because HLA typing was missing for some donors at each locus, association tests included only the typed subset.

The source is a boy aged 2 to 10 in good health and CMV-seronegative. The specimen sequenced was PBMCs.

CDR3 loop: CASRKPSGGTDTQYF. The sequence in DNA is TGTGCCAGCCGCAAGCCTAGCGGGGGCACAGATACGCAGTATTTT. Recombination joined TRBV2 with TRBJ2-3, and TRBD2 aligns with 9 junction nucleotides. The germline V gene provides CDR1 SNHLY and CDR2 FYNNEI. The junction shows trimming of 8 bases on V and 1 base on J, and the gene matches do not reach 7 bases of it. From the cysteine up to the phenylalanine, the CDR3 has a length of 15 residues. The entry retains the CDR3 DNA only, 45 bases that are in frame from base 1.